This T cell receptor (beta chain) derives from a study of blood T cell repertoires in COVID-19. Study as a whole: From T cells, B-cell-depleted T cells, or PBMCs came the material, which was cDNA or gDNA.

CDR3 length equals 13 residues. Losses at the gene ends were 6 bases for V and 1 base for J; bases not matched to a gene: 0. Germline V lookup: CDR1 MDHEN, CDR2 SYDVKM. Method: immunoSEQ multiplex PCR; TCRdb's copy keeps in-frame clones and lacks some. The data hold some 97,000 clones, with approximately 86% observed a single time. The sample consisted of peripheral blood. The rearrangement joins TRBV28 to TRBJ2-3, with 8 bases that match TRBD1. This sequence originates from a man aged 45 to 65 with active or convalescent COVID-19. The CDR3 bases are TGTGCCAGCAGGGGACAGGGCACAGATACGCAGTATTTT. Translation: CASRGQGTDTQYF.